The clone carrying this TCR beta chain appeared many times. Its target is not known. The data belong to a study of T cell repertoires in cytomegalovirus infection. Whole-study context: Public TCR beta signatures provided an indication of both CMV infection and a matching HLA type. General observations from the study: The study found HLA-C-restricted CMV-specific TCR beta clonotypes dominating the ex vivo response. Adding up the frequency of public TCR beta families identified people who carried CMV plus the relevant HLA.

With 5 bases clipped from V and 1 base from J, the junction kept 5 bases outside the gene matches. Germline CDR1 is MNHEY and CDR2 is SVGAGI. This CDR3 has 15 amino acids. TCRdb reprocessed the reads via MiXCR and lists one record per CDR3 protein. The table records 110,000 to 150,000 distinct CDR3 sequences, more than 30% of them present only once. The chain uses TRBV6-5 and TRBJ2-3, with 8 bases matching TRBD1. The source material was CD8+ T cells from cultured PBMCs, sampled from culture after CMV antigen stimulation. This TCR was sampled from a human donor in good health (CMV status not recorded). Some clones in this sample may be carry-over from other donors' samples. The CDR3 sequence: CASSLTGQGTDTQYF. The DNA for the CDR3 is TGTGCCAGCAGTCTCACGGGACAGGGCACAGATACGCAGTATTTT.